One and the same sample provided the 15 T cell receptor beta chains below, sequenced in a study of cytomegalovirus exposure and HLA in healthy donors. The PCR had 60 Vbeta and 13 Jbeta primers. TCRdb keeps only in-frame clones here, not all; method: immunoSEQ multiplex PCR. This sample has some 180,000 clones, with more than 60% found just once. Sample: PBMCs. The receptors were sampled from an older woman in good health and CMV-seropositive.

The chain couples TRBV28 to TRBJ1-2, with D possibly TRBD1 on 5 matching bases. The CDR3 spans 13 residues. V was clipped by 5 bases and J by 11 bases, with 18 bases between them. The germline CDR1 and CDR2 sequences are MDHEN and SYDVKM. In nucleotides, the CDR3 is TGTGCCAGCAGTCTACAGGCAGGGCCCATATACACCTTC. Amino acids: CASSLQAGPIYTF.

This clone was observed once. This chain connects TRBV5-1 to TRBJ2-3, with 7 bases fitting TRBD1. Trimming took 6 bases from V and 1 from J; bases not matched to a gene: 8. The CDR3 runs to 15 residues. The germline V gene has CDR1 SGHRS and CDR2 YFSETQ. CDR3: CASIRQGAGTDTQYF. The CDR3 DNA is TGCGCCAGCATCCGACAGGGAGCGGGCACAGATACGCAGTATTTT.

The chain uses TRBV28 and TRBJ2-7; 10 bases match TRBD1. This CDR3 region has 15 residues. V dropped 3 bases and J dropped 4; count of bases not matched to a gene: 6. CDR1 and CDR2 from the germline V gene are MDHEN and SYDVKM. The CDR3 sequence is CASSLLRDRGYEQYF. As DNA, the CDR3 is TGTGCCAGCAGTTTGTTGAGGGACAGGGGTTACGAGCAGTACTTC.

The V gene is TRBV2, the J gene TRBJ1-2, with D possibly being TRBD1 (5 bases). Germline CDR1 is SNHLY and CDR2 is FYNNEI. The CDR3 contains 14 residues. The V gene lost 2 bases and the J gene lost 2 bases, with 9 bases spanning the gap. CDR3 sequence: CASSESSGNYGYTF. Here the CDR3 DNA reads TGTGCCAGCAGTGAAAGTTCAGGGAACTATGGCTACACCTTC.

This clone was counted a few times. CDR3 loop: CASSGTGKETQYF. In DNA, the CDR3 is TGTGCCAGTAGCGGTACAGGGAAGGAGACCCAGTACTTC. The chain has TRBV19 and TRBJ2-5; the D gene is possibly TRBD1 (6 bases). The CDR3 is 13 amino acids. V was clipped by 6 bases and J by 5 bases, with 13 bases between them. From germline, CDR1 is LNHDA and CDR2 SQIVND (reference sequence).

The V gene is TRBV6-5, the J gene TRBJ2-7; 7 nucleotides align to TRBD1. There are 14 residues in the CDR3. After removal of 6 bases from V and 2 bases from J, the junction contained 7 bases not matched to a gene. In germline, CDR1 is MNHEY, CDR2 SVGAGI. For the CDR3, the DNA is TGTGCCAGCAGGAACCGGGACAGTGCCTACGAGCAGTACTTC. The encoded protein is CASRNRDSAYEQYF.

In the case of this clone: An end of the junction does not agree with germline; a read error may underlie this. The chain combines TRBV7-7 with TRBJ2-6; TRBD1 might be the D (5 bases). The germline gives CDR1 SSHAT, CDR2 FNYEAQ (reference sequence). CDR3 size: 14 residues. The CDR3 DNA reads as TGTGCCAGCAGCTTAAGCCCTGGGGCCAACGGCCTGACTTTC. This translates into CASSLSPGANGLTF.

V usage is TRBV5-5 and J usage is TRBJ2-7; the match to TRBD1 covers 10 bases. The germline V gene encodes CDR1 SGHKS and CDR2 YYEKEE (reference sequence). With V trimmed by 3 bases and J by 6 bases, 6 bases remained unmatched. The CDR3 loop spans 14 amino acids. CDR3 in amino acids: CASSSGQGVVEQYF. DNA of the CDR3: TGTGCCAGCAGCTCTGGACAGGGGGTGGTCGAGCAGTACTTC.

The chain couples TRBV30 to TRBJ1-5; D call uncertain. The CDR3 has 12 amino acids. Deletions cut 0 bases from V and 6 bases from J, with 6 bases between. Germline V gene data show CDR1 as GTSNPN and CDR2 as SVGIG (reference sequence). CDR3 nucleotides: TGTGCCTGGAGTGTCCCCCGTCAGCCCCAGCATTTT. Protein sequence: CAWSVPRQPQHF.

The V call is TRBV5-4, the J call TRBJ2-7, with 7 bases matching TRBD1. The germline gives CDR1 SGHNT, CDR2 YYREEE (reference sequence). This CDR3 contains 16 residues. The trim removed 3 bases at V and 4 bases at J, leaving 13 bases unmatched. The CDR3 here is CASSSRTGRGIYEQYF. CDR3 in DNA: TGTGCCAGCAGCTCTCGGACAGGACGGGGAATTTACGAGCAGTACTTC. The full variable domain, in which reference TRBV5-4 and TRBJ2-7 provide the parts outside the CDR3, is ETGVTQSPTHLIKTRGQQVTLRCSSQSGHNTVSWYQQALGQGPQFIFQYYREEENGRGNFPPRFSGLQFPNYSSELNVNALELDDSALYLCASSSRTGRGIYEQYFGPGTRLTVT.

This chain links TRBV18 with TRBJ2-7, with D uncertain. Germline CDR1 and CDR2: KGHSH and LQKENI. The V end lost 1 base, the J end lost 6 bases, and 10 bases lay between the germline ends. This CDR3 region has 13 residues. CDR3 bases: TGTGCCAGCTCACCACAGAAGCCCCGCGAGCAGTACTTC. This codes for CASSPQKPREQYF.

This clone showed up just a few times. The V call is TRBV7-9, the J call TRBJ1-2; D not certain. CDR3 length: 15 amino acids. V was pared by 5 bases and J by 7 bases, with 20 bases between. In germline, CDR1 is SEHNR, CDR2 FQNEAQ (reference sequence). CDR3 bases: TGTGCCAGCAGCCCCTATCTCGACACGGCCGTTGGCTACACCTTC. Encoded protein: CASSPYLDTAVGYTF.

The chain is built from TRBV4-2 and TRBJ2-6; D is perhaps TRBD1 (6 bases). Germline loops: CDR1 LGHNA, CDR2 YNFKEQ. V dropped 2 bases and J dropped 0 bases, with 17 bases sitting between them. The CDR3 has 19 residues. The CDR3 region is CASSQTLGGALSGANVLTF. DNA of the CDR3: TGTGCCAGCAGCCAAACCTTAGGGGGAGCGCTCTCTGGGGCCAACGTCCTGACTTTC.

The V call is TRBV4-1, the J call TRBJ2-7; D is perhaps TRBD2 (6 bases). V gave up 1 base and J gave up 0 bases, with 10 bases separating them. From germline, CDR1 is MGHRA and CDR2 YSYEKL. This CDR3 region has 15 residues. The CDR3 spells CASSQAGLLSYEQYF. The CDR3 DNA reads as TGCGCCAGCAGCCAAGCGGGACTTCTCTCCTACGAGCAGTACTTC.

The rearrangement joins TRBV2 to TRBJ2-5; maybe TRBD2 (6 bases). Trimming removed 11 bases from V and 5 bases from J, with 15 bases in between. The CDR3 runs 12 residues. From germline, CDR1 is SNHLY and CDR2 FYNNEI. This CDR3 reads CASTRGLETQYF. Here the CDR3 DNA reads TGTGCCTCGACACGGGGGTTGGAGACCCAGTACTTC.